One sample yielded the 19 T cell receptor beta chains listed below, sequenced in a study of patients and donors after allogeneic stem cell transplantation. TCRdb redid the calling of the RT-PCR reads with MiXCR, one entry per CDR3 protein. The sample lists around 170,000 distinct CDR3 sequences, 20% to 25% occurring once. Sequencing was done on a sample of blood, either unsorted or a sorted T cell fraction (not recorded which). All receptors come from a human donor who was either an allogeneic HSCT recipient or a stem cell or donor lymphocyte infusion donor (not recorded which). It is not recorded whose cells these are; they may come from a transplant donor.

This clonotype was found many times. The genes are TRBV20-1 and TRBJ1-4; 7 bases agree with TRBD1. This CDR3 comprises 16 residues. Trimming cost V 1 base and J 4 bases; bases outside gene matches: 9. CDR1 and CDR2 from the germline V gene are DFQATT and SNEGSKA (reference sequence). In DNA, the CDR3 is TGCAGTGCTAGAGGGACAGGCGGGTGGTTTAATGAAAAACTGTTTTTT. Its translation is CSARGTGGWFNEKLFF.

This clonotype was observed a handful of times. The chain carries TRBV12-3 or TRBV12-4 and TRBJ1-4; D not certain. With 4 bases removed from V and 0 bases from J, the gap between germline ends came to 9 bases. The CDR3 is 15 residues long. CDR3: CASSYEPSTNEKLFF. The CDR3 coding sequence is TGTGCCAGCAGTTATGAGCCTTCAACTAATGAAAAACTGTTTTTT.

The rearrangement uses TRBV2 and TRBJ1-4, with D unclear. V lost 8 bases and J lost 0, with 13 bases in between. The germline V gene encodes CDR1 SNHLY and CDR2 FYNNEI. There are 15 residues in the CDR3. CDR3 sequence: CASQETKATNEKLFF. The CDR3 nucleotides are TGTGCCAGCCAGGAAACGAAAGCAACTAATGAAAAACTGTTTTTT.

V is TRBV6-2 or TRBV6-3 and J is TRBJ2-1; 7 positions match TRBD2. Germline assignment: CDR1 MNHEY and CDR2 SVGEGT. The CDR3 is made up of 16 amino acids. V gave up 6 bases and J gave up 0 bases; unmatched junction bases: 8. CDR3 sequence reads: CASSLTSPGSYNEQFF. CDR3 nucleotides: TGTGCCAGCAGCCTGACTAGCCCCGGCTCCTACAATGAGCAGTTCTTC.

This rearrangement joins TRBV5-1 to TRBJ2-3, with 7 positions matching TRBD1. CDR1 and CDR2 from the germline V gene are SGHRS and YFSETQ. The CDR3 is made up of 16 amino acids. Losses at the gene ends were 6 bases for V and 3 bases for J; bases not matched to a gene: 13. DNA of the CDR3: TGCGCCAGCAATGGGAACAGGGGAGATTTAACAGATACGCAGTATTTT. Residues: CASNGNRGDLTDTQYF.

This clonotype has just a few counts. The rearrangement uses TRBV25-1 and TRBJ2-6; no clear D gene. CDR3 length: 17 amino acids. CDR1 is MGHDK and CDR2 is SYGVNS in the germline V gene. Trimming cost V 3 bases and J 2 bases, with 14 bases left between them. CDR3 coding DNA: TGTGCCAGCAGTGACCATCTCGCGGCTACTGGGGCCAACGTCCTGACTTTC. Residues: CASSDHLAATGANVLTF.

This clonotype was counted a few times. The rearrangement uses TRBV14 and TRBJ1-1; D is undetermined. Germline CDR1 is SGHDN and CDR2 is FVKESK. Deletions cut 1 base from V and 0 bases from J, with 6 bases between. The CDR3 has 14 amino acids. CDR3 DNA sequence: TGTGCCAGCAGCCAAGCCCTCATGAACACTGAAGCTTTCTTT. Protein product: CASSQALMNTEAFF.

This rearrangement joins TRBV6-5 to TRBJ2-5; TRBD1 aligns across 7 bases. CDR3 length equals 15 residues. J gave up 2 bases and V 0 bases, and 3 bases lay outside the gene matches. The germline CDR1 and CDR2 sequences are MNHEY and SVGAGI. In nucleotides, the CDR3 is TGTGCCAGCAGTTACTCGACAGGGTTACAAGAGACCCAGTACTTC. It translates to CASSYSTGLQETQYF.

The chain is built from TRBV29-1 and TRBJ1-1, with D tentatively TRBD1 (5 bases). Looked up from germline, CDR1 is SQVTM and CDR2 is ANQGSEA. This CDR3 is built from 14 residues. The V end lost 6 bases, the J end lost 1 base, and 15 bases lay between the germline ends. For the CDR3, the DNA is TGCAGCGTGCCGGTTGCGGGGGGGAACACTGAAGCTTTCTTT. Encoded protein: CSVPVAGGNTEAFF.

In this sample, this clonotype turned up a few times. CDR3 coding DNA: TGTGCCTGGACCCCAGGGACCTATGGCTACACCTTC. It encodes CAWTPGTYGYTF. The rearrangement links TRBV30 to TRBJ1-2, with a possible D match to TRBD1 (5 bases). CDR3 length: 12 residues. CDR1 is GTSNPN and CDR2 is SVGIG in the germline V gene (reference sequence). Trimming left V 4 bases short and J 4 bases short, with 10 bases between. The full variable domain, its missing parts supplied by reference TRBV30 and TRBJ1-2, is SQTIHQWPATLVQPVGSPLSLECTVEGTSNPNLYWYRQAAGRGLQLLFYSVGIGQISSEVPQNLSASRPQDRQFILSSKKLLLSDSGFYLCAWTPGTYGYTFGSGTRLTVV.

This clonotype has a count of ten or more. V usage is TRBV6-2 or TRBV6-3 and J usage is TRBJ1-5, with a possible D match to TRBD1 (6 bases). This CDR3 is built from 14 residues. The germline gives CDR1 MNHEY, CDR2 SVGEGT. The V and J ends lost 7 bases and 5 bases respectively, with 15 bases between them. CDR3 region: CASNTGTTHQPQHF. The CDR3 bases are TGTGCCAGCAATACCGGGACAACTCATCAGCCCCAGCATTTT.

The chain combines TRBV3-1 with TRBJ2-4, with a weak D call TRBD1 (5 bases). The CDR3 spans 12 residues. In germline, CDR1 is LGHDT, CDR2 YNNKEL (reference sequence). The V and J ends lost 4 bases and 9 bases respectively, with 10 bases between them. The CDR3 is CASSRGGGIQYF. In nucleotides, the CDR3 is TGTGCCAGCAGCCGGGGCGGCGGCATTCAGTACTTC.

The chain uses TRBV2 and TRBJ2-2; possible D gene TRBD2, 6 bases. The CDR3 runs 14 residues. CDR1 and CDR2 (germline): SNHLY, FYNNEI. V gave up 7 bases and J gave up 4 bases, with 13 bases separating them. CDR3 amino acids: CASKPQGGTGELFF. For the CDR3, the DNA is TGTGCCAGCAAACCCCAGGGAGGCACCGGGGAGCTGTTTTTT.

The V gene is TRBV24-1, the J gene TRBJ2-3, with a tentative D call TRBD1 (6 bases). The V end lost 2 bases, the J end lost 2 bases, and 10 bases lay between the germline ends. This CDR3 region has 15 residues. Per germline, CDR1 KGHDR and CDR2 SFDVKD. The CDR3 nucleotides are TGTGCCACCAGTGATTATACAGGGACCACAGATACGCAGTATTTT. Translation gives CATSDYTGTTDTQYF.

The V and J genes are TRBV28 and TRBJ2-1; 11 positions match TRBD2. This CDR3 has 17 amino acids. J lost 2 bases, V lost 2 bases, and 5 bases had no gene match. Germline V CDR1 and CDR2: MDHEN, SYDVKM. CDR3 loop: CASSLGLAGGPYNEQFF. CDR3 in DNA: TGTGCCAGCAGTTTAGGGCTAGCGGGAGGCCCCTACAATGAGCAGTTCTTC. Filled out from reference TRBV28 and TRBJ2-1, the complete variable domain reads DVKVTQSSRYLVKRTGEKVFLECVQDMDHENMFWYRQDPGLGLRLIYFSYDVKMKEKGDIPEGYSVSREKKERFSLILESASTNQTSMYLCASSLGLAGGPYNEQFFGPGTRLTVL.

The V gene is TRBV6-6, the J gene TRBJ2-7; TRBD1 is a possible D gene (6 bases). CDR3 length: 14 residues. V dropped 6 bases and J dropped 3 bases, with 15 bases sitting between them. Germline CDR1 MNHNY, CDR2 SVGAGI (reference sequence). The CDR3 sequence: CASSRDGQLYEQYF. CDR3 bases: TGTGCCAGCAGCCGCGACGGACAGCTCTACGAGCAGTACTTC.

The V gene is TRBV19, the J gene TRBJ2-3; D remains unclear. Trimming took off 9 bases at V and 6 bases at J, with 22 bases between the two ends. CDR1 is LNHDA and CDR2 is SQIVND in the germline V gene (reference sequence). The CDR3 loop spans 15 amino acids. CDR3 bases: TGTGCCAGCCCCCTTCGGAGAATCCACCCCGATACGCAGTATTTT. Protein: CASPLRRIHPDTQYF.

CDR3: CASSQSRQEKLFF. CDR3 nucleotide sequence: TGTGCCAGCAGCCAAAGCAGGCAGGAAAAACTGTTTTTT. This sequence joins TRBV3-1 and TRBJ1-4; D unresolved. Trimming left V 2 bases short and J 8 bases short, with 9 bases between. Germline CDR1 LGHDT, CDR2 YNNKEL (reference sequence). This CDR3 region has 13 residues.

V is TRBV7-9 and J is TRBJ1-1; D perhaps matches TRBD1 (6 bases). The CDR3 is 15 residues long. V lost 4 bases, J lost 2 bases, and 14 bases lay in between. Germline-derived CDR1 and CDR2 are SEHNR and FQNEAQ (reference sequence). Here the CDR3 reads CASSSRTVPNTEAFF. The CDR3 coding sequence is TGTGCCAGCAGCTCCCGGACAGTCCCCAACACTGAAGCTTTCTTT.